The 26 T cell receptor beta chains given below trace back to one sample, sequenced in a study of blood T cell repertoires in COVID-19 (dated by TCRdb to the early 2020s). The library was built by means of the immunoSEQ multiplex PCR assay. TCRdb retrieved this table from immuneACCESS and kept in-frame rearrangements only. Not all clones are present; in checked studies, unresolved V genes account for under half, and no reason is known for the remainder. The sample table shows approximately 210,000 clones, and roughly 85% are seen once. The top ten constitute under 3% of the sample. Sequencing used peripheral blood. These receptors were taken from a woman between 65 and 79 years old with active or convalescent COVID-19.

This chain joins TRBV7-7 and TRBJ2-3; 11 bases align to TRBD2. The CDR3 consists of 18 residues. Germline-derived CDR1 and CDR2 are SSHAT and FNYEAQ (reference sequence). The V segment lost 1 base and the J segment 6 bases; nucleotides outside the gene matches: 12. This CDR3 reads CASSLEGLAVLMGDTQYF. DNA for the CDR3: TGTGCCAGCAGCTTAGAGGGACTAGCGGTTCTCATGGGGGATACGCAGTATTTT. Full variable domain (outside the CDR3, taken from reference TRBV7-7 and TRBJ2-3): GAGVSQSPRYKVTKRGQDVTLRCDPISSHATLYWYQQALGQGPEFLTYFNYEAQPDKSGLPSDRFSAERPEGSISTLTIQRTEQRDSAMYRCASSLEGLAVLMGDTQYFGPGTRLTVL.

The chain combines TRBV5-3 with TRBJ2-1; unclear D gene. TRBV5-3 is an ORF, with its function uncertain. CDR3 length: 16 amino acids. Trimming shortened V by 1 base and J by 0 bases, and 11 bases separated the two germline ends. The DNA for the CDR3 is TGTGCCAGAAGCTTGCACTATCCCTTCTCCTACAATGAGCAGTTCTTC. Amino acid sequence: CARSLHYPFSYNEQFF.

This sequence joins TRBV15 and TRBJ1-4, with D possibly matching TRBD1 (5 bases). Germline V gives CDR1 LNHNV, CDR2 YYDKDF (reference sequence). The CDR3 runs 15 residues. The V and J ends lost 1 base and 2 bases respectively, with 8 bases between them. DNA for the CDR3: TGTGCCACCAGCAGAGGTGGGGCGACTAATGAAAAACTGTTTTTT. The encoded protein is CATSRGGATNEKLFF.

The rearrangement joins TRBV6-5 to TRBJ1-2; weak D call: TRBD1 (6 bases). Germline loops: CDR1 MNHEY, CDR2 SVGAGI. This CDR3 has 13 residues. The V gene lost 5 bases and the J gene lost 8 bases, with 15 bases spanning the gap. The CDR3 here is CASSQRGGWGYTF. The CDR3 DNA reads TGTGCCAGCAGTCAACGGGGGGGCTGGGGCTACACCTTC.

This chain links TRBV5-1 with TRBJ1-1, with D perhaps matching TRBD1 (5 bases). V lost 4 bases to trimming and J lost 4 bases, with 32 bases between them. Germline V gene lookup returns CDR1 SGHRS and CDR2 YFSETQ. This CDR3 comprises 20 residues. CDR3 coding DNA: TGCGCCAGCAGCCCCTTTCTGAAAGTCCTCTCCCAGGGCAGAAGCACTGAAGCTTTCTTT. It encodes CASSPFLKVLSQGRSTEAFF.

The chain recombines TRBV7-8 with TRBJ2-7; 9 bases match TRBD1. From germline, CDR1 is SGHVS and CDR2 FQNEAQ. The CDR3 consists of 16 residues. The J segment lost 2 bases and the V segment lost 6 bases, leaving 11 bases of the junction unmatched. CDR3 nucleotide sequence: TGTGCCAGCAGGCTAGGGGGGGGGACAGGGCCCTACGAGCAGTACTTC. Protein sequence: CASRLGGGTGPYEQYF.

This chain uses TRBV5-4 with TRBJ2-7; D is unclear. V was clipped by 1 base and J by 2 bases, with 10 bases between them. The CDR3 runs 14 residues. Germline CDR1 is SGHNT and CDR2 is YYREEE (reference sequence). CDR3 sequence: CASSLYGSAYEQYF. CDR3 DNA sequence: TGTGCCAGCAGCTTGTACGGGTCCGCCTACGAGCAGTACTTC.

This chain joins TRBV4-1 and TRBJ2-3, with 10 bases lining up with TRBD2. The CDR3 contains 15 residues. V gave up 6 bases and J gave up 3 bases; unmatched junction bases: 6. Germline loops: CDR1 MGHRA, CDR2 YSYEKL. Here the CDR3 reads CASSQPGLATDTQYF. The CDR3 coding sequence is TGCGCCAGCAGTCAACCGGGACTAGCGACAGATACGCAGTATTTT.

This clone was detected only once. The chain uses TRBV6-4 and TRBJ1-1, with 10 bases lining up with TRBD1. With V trimmed by 5 bases and J by 7 bases, 4 bases remained unmatched. Germline CDR1 is MRHNA and CDR2 is SNTAGT. CDR3 size: 13 residues. CDR3 in amino acids: CASSLDRGLEAFF. The CDR3 DNA is TGTGCCAGCAGTCTAGACAGGGGGCTTGAAGCTTTCTTT.

The chain is built from TRBV18 and TRBJ2-2; 8 nucleotides agree with TRBD1. The ends lost 3 bases at V and 2 bases at J; junction bases unmatched: 5. Germline V lookup: CDR1 KGHSH, CDR2 LQKENI. The CDR3 is 16 amino acids. The CDR3 spells CASSPMTGANTGELFF. The CDR3 DNA is TGTGCCAGCTCACCCATGACAGGGGCCAACACCGGGGAGCTGTTTTTT.

The chain carries TRBV5-1 and TRBJ1-2; perhaps TRBD1 as D (6 bases). Germline V gene data show CDR1 as SGHRS and CDR2 as YFSETQ. CDR3 length equals 14 residues. The V and J ends lost 5 bases and 4 bases respectively, with 15 bases between them. As DNA, the CDR3 is TGCGCCAGCAGTAGTATACAGGGCGGCTATGGCTACACCTTC. It codes for CASSSIQGGYGYTF.

V is TRBV6-6 and J is TRBJ2-2, with TRBD1 identical over 8 bases. The CDR3 loop spans 15 amino acids. After removal of 5 bases from V and 6 bases from J, the junction contained 8 bases not matched to a gene. In germline, CDR1 is MNHNY, CDR2 SVGAGI (reference sequence). The CDR3 is CASSLGQGRAGELFF. In DNA form, the CDR3 reads TGTGCCAGCAGTCTAGGACAGGGAAGGGCCGGGGAGCTGTTTTTT.

V and J are TRBV12-3 or TRBV12-4 and TRBJ2-4; D gene unclear. V dropped 2 bases and J dropped 6 bases, with 8 bases sitting between them. The CDR3 has 13 residues. The CDR3 bases are TGTGCCAGCAGTTTAACGGGTATAAACATTCAGTACTTC. Its translation: CASSLTGINIQYF.

The V call is TRBV6-2 or TRBV6-3, the J call TRBJ2-7; D gene uncertain. Germline lookup yields CDR1 MNHEY and CDR2 SVGEGT. V lost 2 bases and J 2 bases, leaving 10 bases between the germline ends. This CDR3 has 14 residues. CDR3 residues: CASSYPDSPYEQYF. The CDR3 DNA reads TGTGCCAGCAGTTACCCTGACTCCCCCTACGAGCAGTACTTC.

CDR3 amino acids: CASSPDRGRSDEQYF. CDR3 nucleotide sequence: TGTGCCAGCAGCCCGGACAGGGGAAGGTCGGACGAGCAGTACTTC. J is TRBJ2-7 and V is TRBV5-4; TRBD1 aligns across 9 bases. The CDR3 runs 15 residues. The germline CDR1 and CDR2 sequences are SGHNT and YYREEE (reference sequence). J lost 5 bases, V lost 4 bases, and 10 bases had no gene match.

J is TRBJ2-6 and V is TRBV24-1; tentatively, D is TRBD1 (6 bases). Germline CDR1 and CDR2: KGHDR and SFDVKD. Trimming stripped 12 bases from V and 2 bases from J, with 22 bases between. The CDR3 is 17 amino acids. The CDR3 protein is CAPQGSTGSAGANVLTF. DNA for the CDR3: TGTGCCCCACAGGGATCCACAGGGTCGGCTGGGGCCAACGTCCTGACTTTC.

The rearrangement links TRBV5-1 to TRBJ2-7, with 7 bases lining up with TRBD1. Germline V gives CDR1 SGHRS, CDR2 YFSETQ. There are 14 residues in the CDR3. V shed 6 bases, J shed 0 bases, and the junction held 6 bases outside the gene matches. The CDR3, as DNA: TGCGCCAGCAAAAATGGGACAGTCTCCTACGAGCAGTACTTC. Translated: CASKNGTVSYEQYF.

This sequence joins TRBV5-1 and TRBJ1-6, with 7 nucleotides matching TRBD1. The junction had 9 bases not matched to a gene; V was cut back by 4 bases and J by 8 bases. The CDR3 is 15 amino acids. The V gene's germline CDR1 is SGHRS and CDR2 YFSETQ. Here the CDR3 reads CASSPQTGTDSPLHF. The CDR3 DNA reads TGCGCCAGCAGCCCGCAGACAGGGACTGATTCACCCCTCCACTTT.

This clone has only one observation. The chain combines TRBV5-1 with TRBJ2-1; 9 bases fit TRBD2. CDR3 size: 14 residues. Germline V gene data show CDR1 as SGHRS and CDR2 as YFSETQ. V trimming: 3 bases; J trimming: 8 bases; junction bases outside the gene matches: 6. CDR3 nucleotides: TGCGCCAGCAGCTGGGGACTAGCCTCAGATGAGCAGTTCTTC. Amino acids: CASSWGLASDEQFF.

This chain connects TRBV19 to TRBJ2-3, with 7 bases fitting TRBD1. Trimming at V came to 6 bases and at J to 2 bases, leaving 8 bases not matched to a gene. Germline V gives CDR1 LNHDA, CDR2 SQIVND (reference sequence). The CDR3 consists of 15 residues. In nucleotides, the CDR3 is TGTGCCAGTAGAAGGGACAGCGCCTTCACAGATACGCAGTATTTT. Translated: CASRRDSAFTDTQYF.

J is TRBJ2-7 and V is TRBV28, with 7 bases identical to TRBD1. The CDR3 covers 13 residues. The V gene's germline CDR1 is MDHEN and CDR2 SYDVKM. The J segment lost 6 bases and the V segment lost 4 bases, leaving 6 bases of the junction unmatched. CDR3 nucleotides: TGTGCCAGCAGTTGGACAGGCTTTGGCGAGCAGTACTTC. It is translated as CASSWTGFGEQYF.

The chain employs TRBV15 and TRBJ2-7; the match to TRBD1 covers 7 bases. Germline lookup yields CDR1 LNHNV and CDR2 YYDKDF (reference sequence). This CDR3 contains 14 residues. V shed 0 bases, J shed 7 bases, and the junction held 6 bases outside the gene matches. This CDR3 reads CATSRDKGAREQYF. CDR3 coding DNA: TGTGCCACCAGCAGAGATAAGGGGGCGAGGGAGCAGTACTTC.

This chain uses TRBV24-1 with TRBJ1-1; D perhaps matches TRBD1 (5 bases). Germline V lookup: CDR1 KGHDR, CDR2 SFDVKD. Trimming removed 3 bases at V and 7 bases at J, with 17 bases between. The CDR3 contains 15 residues. The CDR3 bases are TGTGCCACCAGTGATCCCCAGAGGGACGGGAGTGAAGCTTTCTTT. Residues: CATSDPQRDGSEAFF.

The chain uses TRBV5-5 and TRBJ1-4; 8 bases map to TRBD1. After removal of 4 bases from V and 8 bases from J, the junction contained 10 bases not matched to a gene. The CDR3 consists of 15 residues. In germline, CDR1 is SGHKS, CDR2 YYEKEE (reference sequence). The CDR3 is CASSPPGQAREKLFF. CDR3 coding DNA: TGTGCCAGCAGCCCGCCGGGACAGGCACGGGAAAAACTGTTTTTT.

The chain recombines TRBV6-2 or TRBV6-3 with TRBJ1-5, with D possibly TRBD1 on 6 matching bases. CDR1 MNHEY and CDR2 SVGEGT come from the germline V gene. V lost 2 bases and J lost 7, with 12 bases in between. This CDR3 has 14 amino acids. CDR3 in amino acids: CASSYGTFRQPQHF. The CDR3 DNA reads TGTGCCAGCAGTTACGGGACATTTAGGCAGCCCCAGCATTTT.

This clone was counted a few times. This chain joins TRBV18 and TRBJ1-5; 9 bases agree with TRBD1. Per germline, CDR1 KGHSH and CDR2 LQKENI. Losses at the gene ends were 3 bases for V and 2 bases for J; bases not matched to a gene: 2. The CDR3 is made up of 15 amino acids. The CDR3 DNA reads as TGTGCCAGCTCACCGGGACAGGGACGCAATCAGCCCCAGCATTTT. It is translated as CASSPGQGRNQPQHF.